The source of this T cell receptor beta chain is a study of T cell responses to AZD1222 COVID-19 vaccine (TCRdb year 2021). Concerning the study at large: Because spike-specific TCR depth and breadth did not differ between the two schedules, AZD1222 recipients who got a second dose at roughly 4 weeks were pooled with those who got a second dose at roughly 12 weeks. Trial participants were enrolled by age into subgroups of 18-55, 56-69 and 70-plus years, and roughly 160, 29 and 62 TCR-sequenced participants, respectively, were included in these subgroups. TCR sequencing was performed for about 250 trial participants, of whom about 210 were given two doses of AZD1222 and approximately 25 were given two doses of MenACWY control vaccine.

To note about this clone: Its cognate antigen has yet to be identified. No per-base quality is available; no much larger clone lies one base away.

Taken with the paper, the label for time point translates to: baseline before first vaccination. The vaccinee samples were drawn from two UK trials, COV001 and COV002, one of which was a single-blind randomized controlled phase 2/3 trial testing AZD1222 (ChAdOx1 nCoV-19) in healthy adults. For TCRbeta chain sequencing, PBMC samples from trial participants were taken at day 0 and at day 28 after the second dose. The CDR3 regions of human TCRbeta chains were subjected to immunosequencing. In the paper's pipeline: TCRs in the repertoires were matched against a reference library of SARS-CoV-2-specific TCRs that had been generated with the MIRA antigen-specificity platform. Breadth was defined as the fraction of unique TCRs that were SARS-CoV-2-associated. Depth was defined as the fraction of total T cells that were SARS-CoV-2-associated. Using the MIRA data, every spike-specific TCR was mapped to the spike region that the TCR reacted to and assigned to either a CD4 or a CD8 class. Log10-transformed breadth and depth values were compared by one-way ANOVA with Sidak's multiple comparisons tests. TCRdb stores this immuneACCESS table with in-frame sequences only. Part of the clones is absent; in the studies checked, under half of the shortfall reflects unresolved V genes, and no reason is known for the rest. The V and J calls and the clone size are those of that table, but D and trimming were determined from the DNA. Present in this sample are 150,000 to 200,000 clones, approximately 90% of which were seen just once. The ten largest account for around 6.4% of the sample.

What the research found in general, with its limitations: The whole spike protein was spanned by vaccine-associated CD4 TCRs, and dominant responses were seen in regions 160-218 and 743-854. Reportedly, close to half of the unique spike-specific TCRs recognized epitopes lying outside the regions that are mutated in the B.1.351 and B.1.1.7 variants. Because no day 14 peak-response samples were available, the repertoires could be characterized only after the peak T cell response. The 56-69-year group was small, and its depth increase did not reach significance, likely because of low power. Participants were mostly white British and included more females than males, and it was suggested by the authors that clonal diversity may have been underestimated. After two AZD1222 doses, both the breadth and the depth of spike-specific TCRs were significantly higher than at day 0 and than in MenACWY recipients. Conclusions about previously exposed vaccinees are limited, since just five or six AZD1222 recipients were seropositive for SARS-CoV-2 at baseline.

V is reduced by 7 bases and J by 3 bases, leaving a spacing of 19 bases between them. Per the germline V gene, SGHTA is the CDR1 and FQGNSA is the CDR2. Counted from cysteine to phenylalanine, this CDR3 has 15 amino acids. CDR3 DNA is the only sequence kept; it has 45 bases, read in frame from the first base. The rearrangement combines TRBV7-2 with TRBJ2-7; TRBD1 is a possible D gene, resting on 6 matching bases. This specimen consisted of peripheral blood, obtained on day 0 of AZD1222 vaccination. This TCR was recovered from an adult in good health. In nucleotides, the sequence is TGTGCCAGCACCCTTTCGAGTGGACAGCTCTACGAGCAGTACTTC. It translates to CASTLSSGQLYEQYF. The reference TRBV7-2 and TRBJ2-7 proteins fill in what lies around the CDR3, so the full variable domain reads GAGVSQSPSNKVTEKGKDVELRCDPISGHTALYWYRQSLGQGLEFLIYFQGNSAPDKSGLPSDRFSAERTGGSVSTLTIQRTQQEDSAVYLCASTLSSGQLYEQYFGPGTRLTVT.